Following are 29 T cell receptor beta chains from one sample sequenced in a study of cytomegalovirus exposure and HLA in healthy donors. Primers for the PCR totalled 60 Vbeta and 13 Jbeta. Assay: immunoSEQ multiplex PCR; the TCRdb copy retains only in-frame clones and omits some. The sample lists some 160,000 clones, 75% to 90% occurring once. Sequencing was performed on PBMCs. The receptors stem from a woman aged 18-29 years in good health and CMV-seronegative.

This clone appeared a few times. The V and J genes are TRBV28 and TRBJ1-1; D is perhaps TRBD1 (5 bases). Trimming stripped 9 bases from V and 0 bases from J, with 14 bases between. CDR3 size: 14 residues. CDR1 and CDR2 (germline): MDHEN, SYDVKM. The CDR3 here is CASHGGSMNTEAFF. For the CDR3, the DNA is TGTGCCAGTCACGGGGGGTCCATGAACACTGAAGCTTTCTTT.

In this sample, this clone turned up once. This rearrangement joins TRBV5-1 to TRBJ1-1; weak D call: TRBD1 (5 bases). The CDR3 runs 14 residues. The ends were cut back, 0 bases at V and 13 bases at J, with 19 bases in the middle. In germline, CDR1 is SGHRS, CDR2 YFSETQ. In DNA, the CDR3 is TGCGCCAGCAGCTTGGAAGGGCAGGGTGGGTTGGGTTTCTTT. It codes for CASSLEGQGGLGFF. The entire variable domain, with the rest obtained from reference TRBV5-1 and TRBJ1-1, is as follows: KAGVTQTPRYLIKTRGQQVTLSCSPISGHRSVSWYQQTPGQGLQFLFEYFSETQRNKGNFPGRFSGRQFSNSRSEMNVSTLELGDSALYLCASSLEGQGGLGFFGQGTRLTVV.

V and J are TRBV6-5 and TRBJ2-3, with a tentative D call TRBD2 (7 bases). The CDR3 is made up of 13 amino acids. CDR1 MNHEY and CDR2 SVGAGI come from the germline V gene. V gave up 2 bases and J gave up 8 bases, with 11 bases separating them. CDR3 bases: TGTGCCAGCAGTTACAGGGGGGGCGGTACGCAGTATTTT. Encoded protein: CASSYRGGGTQYF.

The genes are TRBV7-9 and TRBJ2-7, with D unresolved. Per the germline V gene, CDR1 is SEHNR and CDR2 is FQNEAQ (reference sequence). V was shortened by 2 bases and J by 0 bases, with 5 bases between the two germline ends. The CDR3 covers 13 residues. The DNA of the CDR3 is TGTGCCAGCAGCTTACCCAGCTCCTACGAGCAGTACTTC. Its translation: CASSLPSSYEQYF.

As DNA, the CDR3 is TGTGCCAGCAGTCTCCTCCTAGCGGGAGGATCCTACAATGAGCAGTTCTTC. It codes for CASSLLLAGGSYNEQFF. The chain employs TRBV27 and TRBJ2-1; 11 bases agree with TRBD2. This CDR3 is built from 17 residues. CDR1 is MNHEY, CDR2 SMNVEV, per germline (reference sequence). Unmatched junction bases numbered 7, after V lost 5 bases and J lost 1 base.

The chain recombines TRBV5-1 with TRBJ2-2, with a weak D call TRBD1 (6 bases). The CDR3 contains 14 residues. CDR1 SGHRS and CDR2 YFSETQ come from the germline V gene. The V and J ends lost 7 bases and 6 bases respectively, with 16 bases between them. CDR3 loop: CASRRQGMSGELFF. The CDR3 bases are TGCGCCAGCCGAAGGCAGGGGATGTCCGGGGAGCTGTTTTTT.

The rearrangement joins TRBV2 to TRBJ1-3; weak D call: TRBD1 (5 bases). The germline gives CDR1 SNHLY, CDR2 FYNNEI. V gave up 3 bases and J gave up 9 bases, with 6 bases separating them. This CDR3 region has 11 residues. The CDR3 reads CASSETVTIYF. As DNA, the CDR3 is TGTGCCAGCAGTGAGACAGTCACCATATATTTT.

CDR3 protein: CASSILSGVGSPLHF. The CDR3 DNA sequence: TGTGCCAGCAGCATCCTTTCAGGGGTGGGTTCACCCCTCCACTTT. The chain recombines TRBV9 with TRBJ1-6, with a weak D call TRBD1 (6 bases). The length of the CDR3 is 15 residues. Germline V CDR1 and CDR2: SGDLS, YYNGEE. Trimming pared 4 bases from V and 9 bases from J, leaving 17 bases between.

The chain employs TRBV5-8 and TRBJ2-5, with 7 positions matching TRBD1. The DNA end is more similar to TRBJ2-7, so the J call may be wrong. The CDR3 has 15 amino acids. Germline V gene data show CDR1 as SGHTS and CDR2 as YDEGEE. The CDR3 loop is CASSLAAGGHHEQYF. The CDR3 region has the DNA TGTGCCAGCAGCTTGGCGGCAGGGGGTCACCACGAGCAGTACTTC.

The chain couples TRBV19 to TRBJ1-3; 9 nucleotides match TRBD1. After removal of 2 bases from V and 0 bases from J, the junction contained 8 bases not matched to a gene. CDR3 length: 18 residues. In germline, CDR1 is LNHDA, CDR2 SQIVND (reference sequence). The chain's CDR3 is CASSIRGTGQSSGNTIYF. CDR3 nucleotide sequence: TGTGCCAGTAGTATACGCGGGACAGGGCAATCCTCTGGAAACACCATATATTTT.

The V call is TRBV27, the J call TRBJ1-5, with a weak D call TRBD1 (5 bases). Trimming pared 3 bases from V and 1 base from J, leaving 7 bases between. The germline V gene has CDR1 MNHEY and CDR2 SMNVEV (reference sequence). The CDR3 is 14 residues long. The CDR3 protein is CASSFRGSNQPQHF. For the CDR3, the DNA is TGTGCCAGCAGTTTCCGGGGGAGCAATCAGCCCCAGCATTTT.

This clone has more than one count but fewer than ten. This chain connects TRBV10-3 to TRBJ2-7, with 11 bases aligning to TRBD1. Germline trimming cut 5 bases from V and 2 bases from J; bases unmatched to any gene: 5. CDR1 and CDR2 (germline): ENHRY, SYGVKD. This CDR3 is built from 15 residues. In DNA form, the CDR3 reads TGTGCCATCAGTCAACCGGGACAGGGGGCCTACGAGCAGTACTTC. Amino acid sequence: CAISQPGQGAYEQYF.

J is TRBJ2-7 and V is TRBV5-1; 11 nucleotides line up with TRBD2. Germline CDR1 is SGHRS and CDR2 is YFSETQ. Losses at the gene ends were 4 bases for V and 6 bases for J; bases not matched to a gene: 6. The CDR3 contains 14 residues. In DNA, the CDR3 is TGCGCCAGCAGCCAGACTAGCGGGGTCCCCGAGCAGTACTTC. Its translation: CASSQTSGVPEQYF.

CDR3 amino acids: CASTPRTGEETQYF. CDR3 sequence (DNA): TGTGCCAGCACCCCTAGGACAGGGGAGGAGACCCAGTACTTC. The V call is TRBV7-9, the J call TRBJ2-5, with 9 bases matching TRBD1. CDR1 is SEHNR and CDR2 is FQNEAQ in the germline V gene (reference sequence). The V and J ends lost 7 bases and 5 bases, in that order; junction bases with no gene match: 8. The CDR3 extends over 14 amino acids.

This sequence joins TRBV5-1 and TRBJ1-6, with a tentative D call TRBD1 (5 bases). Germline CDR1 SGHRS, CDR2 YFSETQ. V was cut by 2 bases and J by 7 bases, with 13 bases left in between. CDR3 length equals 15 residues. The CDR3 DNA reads TGCGCCAGCAGCTTCAATGCGGACAAAAATTCACCCCTCCACTTT. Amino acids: CASSFNADKNSPLHF. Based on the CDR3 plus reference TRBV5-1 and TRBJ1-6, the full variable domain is KAGVTQTPRYLIKTRGQQVTLSCSPISGHRSVSWYQQTPGQGLQFLFEYFSETQRNKGNFPGRFSGRQFSNSRSEMNVSTLELGDSALYLCASSFNADKNSPLHFGNGTRLTVT.

CDR3 loop: CASSAGWSGGELFF. CDR3 bases: TGTGCCAGCAGTGCAGGCTGGTCTGGCGGGGAGCTGTTTTTT. The rearrangement uses TRBV6-4 and TRBJ2-2; D unclear. Per germline, CDR1 MRHNA and CDR2 SNTAGT. Trimming took off 4 bases at V and 7 bases at J, with 13 bases between the two ends. The CDR3 is 14 amino acids.

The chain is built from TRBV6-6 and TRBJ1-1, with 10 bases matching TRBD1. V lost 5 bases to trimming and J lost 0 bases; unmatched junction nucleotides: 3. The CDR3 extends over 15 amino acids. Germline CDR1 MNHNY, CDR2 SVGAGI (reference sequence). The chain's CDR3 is CASSQGQGVNTEAFF. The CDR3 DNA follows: TGTGCCAGCAGTCAAGGACAGGGGGTGAACACTGAAGCTTTCTTT.

The CDR3 DNA follows: TGTGCCAGCAGCTTAGCGAGGGTCCACGAGCAGTACTTC. It specifies CASSLARVHEQYF. This chain connects TRBV7-6 to TRBJ2-7; D is possibly TRBD2 (5 bases). Germline CDR1 and CDR2: SGHVS and FNYEAQ. Trimming cost V 0 bases and J 5 bases, with 8 bases left between them. This CDR3 comprises 13 residues.

CDR3: CASSTAPGNYGYTF. The CDR3 nucleotides read TGTGCCAGCAGCACCGCGCCCGGTAACTATGGCTACACCTTC. This chain connects TRBV28 to TRBJ1-2; no definite D call. The CDR3 extends over 14 amino acids. CDR1 and CDR2 (germline): MDHEN, SYDVKM. Trimming took 6 bases from V and 1 from J, leaving 12 bases between them.

The CDR3 spells CASSQYGDRGQGYTF. DNA of the CDR3: TGCGCCAGCAGCCAGTATGGCGACAGGGGGCAAGGCTACACCTTC. This chain connects TRBV4-1 to TRBJ1-2, with 10 bases aligning to TRBD1. V was clipped by 3 bases and J by 8 bases; unmatched bases: 9. The CDR3 covers 15 residues. CDR1 and CDR2 (germline): MGHRA, YSYEKL.

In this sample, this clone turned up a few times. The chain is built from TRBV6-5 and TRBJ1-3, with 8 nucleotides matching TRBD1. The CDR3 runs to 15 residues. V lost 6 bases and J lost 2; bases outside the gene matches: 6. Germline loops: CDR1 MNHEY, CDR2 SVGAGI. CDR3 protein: CASRLQGGPGNTIYF. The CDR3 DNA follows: TGTGCCAGCAGACTACAGGGGGGGCCTGGAAACACCATATATTTT.

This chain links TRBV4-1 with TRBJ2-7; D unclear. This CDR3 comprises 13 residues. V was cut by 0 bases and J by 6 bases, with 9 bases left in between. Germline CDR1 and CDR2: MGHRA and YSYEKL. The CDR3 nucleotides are TGCGCCAGCAGCCAAGATTCCTTAATCGAGCAGTACTTC. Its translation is CASSQDSLIEQYF.

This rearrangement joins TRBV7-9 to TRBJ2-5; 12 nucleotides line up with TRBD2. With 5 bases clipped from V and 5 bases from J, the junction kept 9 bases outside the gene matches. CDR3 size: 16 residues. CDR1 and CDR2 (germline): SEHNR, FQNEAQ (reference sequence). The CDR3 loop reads CASSTSSGGASETQYF. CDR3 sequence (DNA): TGTGCCAGCAGCACCTCTAGCGGGGGGGCCTCGGAGACCCAGTACTTC.

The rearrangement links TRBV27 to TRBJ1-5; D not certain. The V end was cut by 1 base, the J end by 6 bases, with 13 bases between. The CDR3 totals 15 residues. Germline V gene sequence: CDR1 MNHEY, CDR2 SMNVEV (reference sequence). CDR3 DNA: TGTGCCAGCAGTTTATTATCGGGATGGAGTCAGCCCCAGCATTTT. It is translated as CASSLLSGWSQPQHF.

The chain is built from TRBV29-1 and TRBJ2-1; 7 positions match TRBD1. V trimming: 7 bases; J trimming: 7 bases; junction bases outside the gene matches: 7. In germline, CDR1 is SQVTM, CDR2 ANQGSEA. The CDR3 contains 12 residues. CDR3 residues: CSAQYRGNEQFF. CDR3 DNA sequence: TGCAGCGCTCAGTACAGGGGAAATGAGCAGTTCTTC.

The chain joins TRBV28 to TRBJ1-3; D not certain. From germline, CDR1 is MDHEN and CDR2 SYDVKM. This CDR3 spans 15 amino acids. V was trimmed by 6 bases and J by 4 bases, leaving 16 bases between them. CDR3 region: CASSPTLEAGNTIYF. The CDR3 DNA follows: TGTGCCAGCAGCCCTACCCTTGAGGCAGGAAACACCATATATTTT.

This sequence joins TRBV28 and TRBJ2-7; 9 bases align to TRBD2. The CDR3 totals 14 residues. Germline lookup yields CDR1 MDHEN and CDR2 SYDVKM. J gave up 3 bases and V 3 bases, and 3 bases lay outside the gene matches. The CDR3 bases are TGTGCCAGCAGTTTCAGGACTAGCGACTACGAGCAGTACTTC. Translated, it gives CASSFRTSDYEQYF.

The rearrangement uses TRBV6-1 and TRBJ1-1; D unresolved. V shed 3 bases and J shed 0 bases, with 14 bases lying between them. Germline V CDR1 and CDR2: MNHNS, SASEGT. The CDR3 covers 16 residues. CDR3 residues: CASSDHIGGMNTEAFF. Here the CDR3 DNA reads TGTGCCAGCAGTGACCACATCGGAGGAATGAACACTGAAGCTTTCTTT.

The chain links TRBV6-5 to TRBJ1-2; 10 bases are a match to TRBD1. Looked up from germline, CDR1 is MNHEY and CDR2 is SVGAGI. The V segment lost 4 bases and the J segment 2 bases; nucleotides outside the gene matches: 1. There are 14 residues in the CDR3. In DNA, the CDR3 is TGTGCCAGCAGTTCGGACAGGGGGAACTATGGCTACACCTTC. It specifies CASSSDRGNYGYTF.